This record looks at one T cell receptor beta chain sequence and its context. This receptor's antigen is unknown. Base qualities are not at hand, and no much larger clone is one base apart. Whole blood was collected in K2EDTA tubes by collaborating institutions according to the institutions' own protocols. For TCRbeta analysis, collaborators shipped samples in one of three forms: frozen whole blood, isolated PBMCs, or DNA extracted from either of those sample types. CDR3 length: 15 amino acids, cysteine to phenylalanine. Only the CDR3 part of the read is kept: 45 bases, read in frame from the first base. CDR1 and CDR2, per the germline V gene, are SGHRS and YFSETQ. V drops 2 bases and J drops 2 bases, leaving 11 bases in between. TCRbeta CDR3 regions were amplified from genomic DNA using the immunoSEQ Assay, a bias-controlled multiplex PCR. The authors' analysis ran thus. The number of nucleated cells in each sample was estimated from the amplification of reference gene primers within the assay. Sequence reads were collapsed and filtered to measure the absolute abundance of every unique TCRbeta CDR3 rearrangement. For each sample, productive Simpson clonality was calculated as the square root of Simpson's diversity index across productive rearrangements. This immuneACCESS table, as held by TCRdb, lists in-frame sequences with V and J called but not all clones. Of the missing ones, under half trace to an unresolved V gene in checked studies; the others have no known cause. V and J calls plus clone size are reproduced from that table; the DNA served to infer D and trimming. The sample has about 47,000 clones on record, about 90% of them singletons. Approximately 5.9% of the sample lies in the top ten.

This sample is part of a study of blood T cell repertoires in COVID-19 (dated by TCRdb to about 2020). Context from the whole study: The collaborator samples originated in the United States, Italy and Spain and spanned the acute and convalescent phases of COVID-19. The material from the prospective study consisted of cDNA or gDNA derived from T cells, B-cell-depleted T cells, or PBMCs. HLA class I and class II types, where available, came from metadata supplied by the sample provider rather than from assay-based typing. Deeply sampled blood TCRbeta repertoires from subjects exposed to, actively infected with, or recovered from COVID-19 were included in the dataset. The samples were drawn from the first 160 participants of the ongoing ImmuneRACE study and from about 1,200 subjects provided by 6 global collaborators. Sample metadata almost always included a de-identified subject ID, COVID-19 status, age in years and sex. The repertoires were released in a freely available public database intended as a resource for research on the immune response to SARS-CoV-2. Overall results and qualifications from the work: The quantity of clinical and demographic metadata differed by source and by participant and was supplied without curation.

The sequence came from a man between 65 and 85 years old with active COVID-19. The chain was built from TRBV5-1 and TRBJ2-1, with a tentative D gene TRBD1 over 7 matching bases. Specimen: peripheral blood. CDR3 reads: CASSFGGTAYNEQFF. The nucleotide sequence is TGCGCCAGCAGCTTTGGCGGGACAGCCTACAATGAGCAGTTCTTC.